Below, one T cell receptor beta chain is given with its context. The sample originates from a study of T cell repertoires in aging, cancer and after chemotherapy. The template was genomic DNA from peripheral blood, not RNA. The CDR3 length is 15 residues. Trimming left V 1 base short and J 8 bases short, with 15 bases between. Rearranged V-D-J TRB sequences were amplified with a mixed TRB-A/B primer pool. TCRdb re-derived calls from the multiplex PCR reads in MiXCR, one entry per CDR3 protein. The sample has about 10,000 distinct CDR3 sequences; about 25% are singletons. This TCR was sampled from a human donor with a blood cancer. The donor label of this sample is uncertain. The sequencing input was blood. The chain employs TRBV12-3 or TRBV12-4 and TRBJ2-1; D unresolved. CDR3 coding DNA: TGTGCCAGCAGTTTAGGCGGAGTCTATAGGGATGAGCAGTTCTTC. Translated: CASSLGGVYRDEQFF.